The 8 T cell receptor beta chains presented below share a single source sample, sequenced in a study of high-grade serous ovarian cancer treatment subgroups. This table comes from immunoSEQ multiplex PCR, and its TCRdb copy is limited to in-frame clones, with some not included. The sample consists of around 7,700 clones, about 72% of them appearing once. Tumor tissue was taken before any definitive surgery or chemotherapy was given. Sequencing was performed on tumor tissue. These receptors were collected from a human donor with high-grade serous ovarian cancer.

The rearrangement joins TRBV19 to TRBJ2-3, with 8 positions matching TRBD1. The ends lost 5 bases at V and 3 bases at J; junction bases unmatched: 10. The CDR3 consists of 16 residues. The V gene's germline CDR1 is LNHDA and CDR2 SQIVND (reference sequence). CDR3 sequence: CASSARDRGVTDTQYF. The CDR3 bases are TGTGCCAGTAGTGCCCGCGACAGGGGAGTTACAGATACGCAGTATTTT. Complete variable domain (other parts from reference TRBV19 and TRBJ2-3): DGGITQSPKYLFRKEGQNVTLSCEQNLNHDAMYWYRQDPGQGLRLIYYSQIVNDFQKGDIAEGYSVSREKKESFPLTVTSAQKNPTAFYLCASSARDRGVTDTQYFGPGTRLTVL.

By share of the sample, this clone is large. The genes are TRBV5-1 and TRBJ2-7, with a weak D call TRBD2 (6 bases). Trimming shortened V by 0 bases and J by 0 bases, and 13 bases separated the two germline ends. CDR3 size: 16 residues. Germline V gene sequence: CDR1 SGHRS, CDR2 YFSETQ. The CDR3 spells CASSLVLAATSYEQYF. The CDR3 region has the DNA TGCGCCAGCAGCTTGGTTTTAGCGGCGACCTCCTACGAGCAGTACTTC.

This chain links TRBV10-3 with TRBJ2-7; 8 positions match TRBD1. Trimming took 3 bases from V and 1 from J; bases not matched to a gene: 8. The length of the CDR3 is 16 residues. Germline lookup yields CDR1 ENHRY and CDR2 SYGVKD. CDR3 DNA sequence: TGTGCCATCAGTGACAGGGGGCGATCTGGGTCCTACGAGCAGTACTTC. Protein sequence: CAISDRGRSGSYEQYF.

This clone was detected once. This sequence joins TRBV7-2 and TRBJ2-1; D may correspond to TRBD1 or TRBD2 (5 bases each). Germline values: CDR1 SGHTA, CDR2 FQGNSA. This CDR3 has 15 amino acids. V was shortened by 3 bases and J by 4 bases, with 13 bases between the two germline ends. In DNA, the CDR3 is TGTGCCAGCAGCTTTTACCGGGACGGTTACAATGAGCAGTTCTTC. This sequence encodes CASSFYRDGYNEQFF.

The chain couples TRBV7-2 to TRBJ2-3; D possibly matches TRBD1 or TRBD2 (6 bases each). Trimming removed 4 bases at V and 7 bases at J, with 21 bases between. Looked up from germline, CDR1 is SGHTA and CDR2 is FQGNSA. The CDR3 loop spans 16 amino acids. Here the CDR3 DNA reads TGTGCCAGCAGCTCAGAGGTGGGGGGCTTGTATTATACGCAGTATTTT. Encoded protein: CASSSEVGGLYYTQYF.

This clone was found once. V usage is TRBV7-2 and J usage is TRBJ2-3, with 8 bases matching TRBD1. The ends lost 4 bases at V and 2 bases at J; junction bases unmatched: 8. Germline CDR1 SGHTA, CDR2 FQGNSA. The CDR3 is 16 amino acids. CDR3 sequence (DNA): TGTGCCAGCAGCTCCACGACAGGGGCGAACACAGATACGCAGTATTTT. Protein sequence: CASSSTTGANTDTQYF.

This clone was observed a few times. The rearrangement uses TRBV19 and TRBJ1-1; D might be TRBD1 (5 bases). V dropped 5 bases and J dropped 4 bases, with 20 bases sitting between them. The germline CDR1 and CDR2 sequences are LNHDA and SQIVND (reference sequence). There are 16 residues in the CDR3. CDR3 DNA: TGTGCCAGTAGTTACCGGGGCCCACCTGGCATCACTGAAGCTTTCTTT. This encodes CASSYRGPPGITEAFF.

This clone showed up just once. The V and J genes are TRBV6-5 and TRBJ2-1, with D possibly matching TRBD1 (5 bases). The CDR3 is 16 residues long. Trimming took off 0 bases at V and 1 base at J, with 10 bases between the two ends. Per germline, CDR1 MNHEY and CDR2 SVGAGI. This CDR3 reads CASSYSGQGSYNEQFF. In nucleotides, the CDR3 is TGTGCCAGCAGTTACTCGGGCCAGGGTTCCTACAATGAGCAGTTCTTC.